This T cell receptor beta chain was captured in a study of T cell changes during pregnancy in multiple sclerosis. Germline loops: CDR1 ENHRY, CDR2 SYGVKD. V gave up 8 bases and J gave up 2 bases, with 10 bases separating them. This CDR3 is 12 amino acids long. Sequencing was performed with immunoSEQ multiplex PCR; in TCRdb, only in-frame clones are kept and a portion is missing. In the table there are tens of thousands of clones, about 94% of which are singletons. The sequence came from a female donor with multiple sclerosis, enrolled in a pregnancy study. Here the sequenced sample was CD4+ T cells from peripheral blood mononuclear cells, taken in the second trimester of pregnancy. The chain combines TRBV10-3 with TRBJ2-7; D is possibly TRBD1 (6 bases). This CDR3 is CAIGQPTYEQYF. As DNA, the CDR3 is TGTGCCATCGGACAGCCTACCTACGAGCAGTACTTC.